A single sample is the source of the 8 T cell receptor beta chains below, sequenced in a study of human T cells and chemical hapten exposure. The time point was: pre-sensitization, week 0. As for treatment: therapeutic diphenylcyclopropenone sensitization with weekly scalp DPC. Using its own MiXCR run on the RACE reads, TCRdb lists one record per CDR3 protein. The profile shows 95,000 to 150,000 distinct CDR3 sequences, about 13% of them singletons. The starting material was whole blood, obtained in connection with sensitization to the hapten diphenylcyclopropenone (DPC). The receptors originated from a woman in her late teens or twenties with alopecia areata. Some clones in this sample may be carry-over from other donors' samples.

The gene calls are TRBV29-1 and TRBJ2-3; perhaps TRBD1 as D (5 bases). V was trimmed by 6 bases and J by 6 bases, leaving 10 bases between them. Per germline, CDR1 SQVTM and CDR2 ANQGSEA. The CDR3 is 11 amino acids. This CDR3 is CSVDRGDTQYF. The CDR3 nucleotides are TGCAGCGTCGATAGGGGTGATACGCAGTATTTT.

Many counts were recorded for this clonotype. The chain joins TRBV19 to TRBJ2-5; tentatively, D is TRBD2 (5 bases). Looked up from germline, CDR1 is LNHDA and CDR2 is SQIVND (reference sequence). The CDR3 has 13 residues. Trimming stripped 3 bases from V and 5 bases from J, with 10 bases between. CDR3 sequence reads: CASSMPRRETQYF. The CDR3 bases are TGTGCCAGTAGTATGCCACGGAGGGAGACCCAGTACTTC. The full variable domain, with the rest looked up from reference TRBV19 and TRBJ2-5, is DGGITQSPKYLFRKEGQNVTLSCEQNLNHDAMYWYRQDPGQGLRLIYYSQIVNDFQKGDIAEGYSVSREKKESFPLTVTSAQKNPTAFYLCASSMPRRETQYFGPGTRLLVL.

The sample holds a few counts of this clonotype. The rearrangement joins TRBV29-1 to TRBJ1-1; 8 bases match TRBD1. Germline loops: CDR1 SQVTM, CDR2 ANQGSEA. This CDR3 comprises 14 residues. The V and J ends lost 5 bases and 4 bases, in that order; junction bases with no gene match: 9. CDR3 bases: TGCAGCGTTCAATCGGACAGGGTCAGCACTGAAGCTTTCTTT. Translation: CSVQSDRVSTEAFF.

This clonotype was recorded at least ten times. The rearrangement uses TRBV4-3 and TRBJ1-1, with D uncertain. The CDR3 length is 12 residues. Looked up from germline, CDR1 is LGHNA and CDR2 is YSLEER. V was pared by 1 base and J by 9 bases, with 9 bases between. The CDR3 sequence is CASSQGSGKAFF. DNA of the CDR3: TGCGCCAGCAGCCAAGGTTCGGGGAAAGCTTTCTTT.

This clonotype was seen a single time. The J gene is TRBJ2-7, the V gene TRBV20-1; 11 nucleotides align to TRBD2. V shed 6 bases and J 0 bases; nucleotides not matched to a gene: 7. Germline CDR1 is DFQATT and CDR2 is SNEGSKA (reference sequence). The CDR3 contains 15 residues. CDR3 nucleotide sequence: TGCAGTGCGAGGAGACTAGCGGGACTCTCCTACGAGCAGTACTTC. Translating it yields CSARRLAGLSYEQYF.

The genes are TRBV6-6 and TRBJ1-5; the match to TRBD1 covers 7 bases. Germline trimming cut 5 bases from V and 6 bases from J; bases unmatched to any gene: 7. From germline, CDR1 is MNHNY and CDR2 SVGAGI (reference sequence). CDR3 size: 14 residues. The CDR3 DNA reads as TGTGCCAGCAGTGTACAGGGGACCTTTCAGCCCCAGCATTTT. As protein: CASSVQGTFQPQHF.

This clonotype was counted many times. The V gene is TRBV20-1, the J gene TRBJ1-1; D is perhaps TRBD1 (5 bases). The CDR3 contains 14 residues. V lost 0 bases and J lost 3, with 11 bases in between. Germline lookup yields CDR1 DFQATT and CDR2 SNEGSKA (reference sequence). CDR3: CSARDPSRDTEAFF. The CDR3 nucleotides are TGCAGTGCTAGAGATCCGTCCAGGGACACTGAAGCTTTCTTT.

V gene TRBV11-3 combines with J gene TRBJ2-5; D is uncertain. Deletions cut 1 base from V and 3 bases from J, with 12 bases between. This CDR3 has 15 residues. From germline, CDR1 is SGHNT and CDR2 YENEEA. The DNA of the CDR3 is TGTGCCAGCAGCTTAGTGTATGGCGGAGAAGAGACCCAGTACTTC. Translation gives CASSLVYGGEETQYF.